This paragraph covers one TCR beta chain sequence. The antigen remains undetermined. J was trimmed by 0 bases and V by 5 bases; bases with no gene match: 4. This CDR3 comprises 14 residues. Germline V gene lookup returns CDR1 GTSNPN and CDR2 SVGIG (reference sequence). The sample originates from a study of T cell responses to AZD1222 COVID-19 vaccine. Study-level background: Second-dose groups at about 4 or about 12 weeks were pooled.

Only in-frame clones appear in the TCRdb table, and some are missing; sequencing was by immunoSEQ multiplex PCR. This sample has approximately 150,000 clones, with over 80% found just once. Study-wide findings and caveats: It was only after the peak T cell response that any repertoires were sampled. Clonal diversity was possibly underestimated; the donors were predominantly white British and more often female.

The sample here was peripheral blood, taken on day 0 of AZD1222 vaccination. This sequence joins TRBV30 and TRBJ2-1, with 7 bases matching TRBD2. The source of this sequence is an adult in good health. This chain's CDR3 is CAWERGSSYNEQFF. CDR3 nucleotide sequence: TGTGCCTGGGAGCGGGGCAGCTCCTACAATGAGCAGTTCTTC. Full variable domain (rest looked up from reference TRBV30 and TRBJ2-1): SQTIHQWPATLVQPVGSPLSLECTVEGTSNPNLYWYRQAAGRGLQLLFYSVGIGQISSEVPQNLSASRPQDRQFILSSKKLLLSDSGFYLCAWERGSSYNEQFFGPGTRLTVL.